This T cell receptor beta chain was captured by sequencing in a study of blood T cell repertoires in COVID-19. Study background: Samples of COVID-19 (acute and convalescent) were obtained from the United States, Italy and Spain.

TCRdb keeps only in-frame clones here, not all; method: immunoSEQ multiplex PCR. This sample yields 60,000 to 65,000 clones, of which approximately 92% are seen a single time; 9% to 9.5% belongs to the top ten. V was cut by 4 bases and J by 6 bases, with 9 bases left in between. The germline gives CDR1 LNHNV, CDR2 YYDKDF (reference sequence). This CDR3 has 13 residues. The clonotype was recovered from an elderly woman with active COVID-19. V usage is TRBV15 and J usage is TRBJ2-2; D not resolved. Sequencing input: peripheral blood. CDR3: CATSIDPPGELFF. CDR3 nucleotides: TGTGCCACCAGCATAGACCCTCCCGGGGAGCTGTTTTTT.